The 30 T cell receptor beta chains given below trace back to one sample, sequenced in a study of neoadjuvant nivolumab and ipilimumab in lung cancer (TCRdb year 2020). The time point label, as the study defines it: at surgical resection after neoadjuvant nivolumab +/- ipilimumab. Libraries were constructed by the immunoSEQ multiplex PCR assay. As stored in TCRdb, this immuneACCESS dataset retains in-frame rearrangements with V and J assigned. A fraction of the clones does not appear; measured against another copy, unresolved V genes explain less than half of the discrepancy, and the remainder lacks a known reason. The sample table lists approximately 31,000 clones, 92% of them with a count of one. The top ten clonotypes cover 2% to 2.5% of the sample. This specimen consisted of peripheral blood, obtained after neoadjuvant nivolumab, alone or with ipilimumab, at or shortly before surgery. The receptors originated from an adult with non-small cell lung cancer.

The chain joins TRBV7-2 to TRBJ2-2; 10 bases match TRBD2. CDR1 and CDR2 (germline): SGHTA, FQGNSA. With 3 bases clipped from V and 4 bases from J, the junction kept 5 bases outside the gene matches. This CDR3 has 16 amino acids. CDR3 DNA: TGTGCCAGCAGCTTGCGGACTAGCGGTGCCACCGGGGAGCTGTTTTTT. As protein: CASSLRTSGATGELFF.

This clone was seen a handful of times. Other DNA sequences in this specimen translate into the identical CDR3. This sequence joins TRBV18 and TRBJ2-5; D not certain. CDR3 length: 13 residues. Germline V gene sequence: CDR1 KGHSH, CDR2 LQKENI. The V end lost 0 bases, the J end lost 4 bases, and 6 bases lay between the germline ends. The CDR3 sequence: CASSPPSTETQYF. The CDR3 region has the DNA TGTGCCAGCTCACCACCCAGCACAGAGACCCAGTACTTC. The full variable domain, with the rest looked up from reference TRBV18 and TRBJ2-5, is NAGVMQNPRHLVRRRGQEARLRCSPMKGHSHVYWYRQLPEEGLKFMVYLQKENIIDESGMPKERFSAEFPKEGPSILRIQQVVRGDSAAYFCASSPPSTETQYFGPGTRLLVL.

V is TRBV7-2 and J is TRBJ1-2; D is ambiguous. Germline CDR1 SGHTA, CDR2 FQGNSA. The CDR3 consists of 13 residues. V lost 2 bases and J lost 3, with 7 bases in between. CDR3 bases: TGTGCCAGCAGCTTACAGGATCACTATGGCTACACCTTC. Its translation is CASSLQDHYGYTF.

About this clone: This same CDR3 is encoded by further DNA sequences in the sample. The V gene is TRBV18, the J gene TRBJ2-5; D may be TRBD2 (5 bases). Germline CDR1 and CDR2: KGHSH and LQKENI. Between the trimmed V and J ends, which lost 6 bases and 7 bases, there was a span of 18 bases. The CDR3 runs to 14 residues. CDR3 in DNA: TGTGCCAGCTCGCCGTGGGGAGATGATGGGACCCAGTACTTC. It is translated as CASSPWGDDGTQYF.

J is TRBJ2-1 and V is TRBV19; 13 bases agree with TRBD2. Germline CDR1 reads LNHDA; CDR2 reads SQIVND (reference sequence). CDR3 length equals 16 residues. The ends lost 4 bases at V and 7 bases at J; junction bases unmatched: 7. CDR3 in DNA: TGTGCCAGTAGTACCGGACTAGCGGGAGTACAAAATGAGCAGTTCTTC. Protein sequence: CASSTGLAGVQNEQFF.

The genes are TRBV5-1 and TRBJ1-3; D unclear. There are 14 residues in the CDR3. With 5 bases removed from V and 0 bases from J, the gap between germline ends came to 9 bases. Looked up from germline, CDR1 is SGHRS and CDR2 is YFSETQ. CDR3 nucleotide sequence: TGCGCCAGCAGTCCCACAGCCTCTGGAAACACCATATATTTT. Its translation: CASSPTASGNTIYF.

V and J are TRBV29-1 and TRBJ2-7; D may be TRBD2 (6 bases). CDR3 length: 12 residues. The germline V gene encodes CDR1 SQVTM and CDR2 ANQGSEA. Between the trimmed V and J ends, which lost 4 bases and 2 bases, there was a span of 9 bases. The CDR3 region is CSVGTTTYEQYF. CDR3 nucleotide sequence: TGCAGCGTTGGGACTACTACCTACGAGCAGTACTTC.

The chain combines TRBV7-2 with TRBJ2-7; 9 bases are a match to TRBD2. V shed 3 bases and J 4 bases; nucleotides not matched to a gene: 10. Germline V gives CDR1 SGHTA, CDR2 FQGNSA. There are 16 residues in the CDR3. The CDR3: CASSFVSGRRSYEQYF. DNA of the CDR3: TGTGCCAGCAGCTTCGTTAGCGGGAGAAGGTCATACGAGCAGTACTTC.

V and J are TRBV7-9 and TRBJ2-1; TRBD2 is a possible D gene (6 bases). The germline V and J ends were trimmed by 1 base and 8 bases, with 12 bases remaining between them. Germline CDR1 reads SEHNR; CDR2 reads FQNEAQ (reference sequence). The CDR3 is 14 residues long. In nucleotides, the CDR3 is TGTGCCAGCAGCTTAGGCGGGAATAGTGATGAGCAGTTCTTC. Encoded protein: CASSLGGNSDEQFF.

J is TRBJ1-2 and V is TRBV19; tentatively, D is TRBD1 (6 bases). Germline V gene lookup returns CDR1 LNHDA and CDR2 SQIVND (reference sequence). The CDR3 spans 12 residues. CDR3 coding DNA: TGTGCGACCAAGGGGGGGAGTTATGGCTACACCTTC. Translated: CATKGGSYGYTF.

This clone occurred a few times. In DNA, the CDR3 is TGTGCCAGCAGTGTAACCAACACCGGGGAGCTGTTTTTT. It specifies CASSVTNTGELFF. This sequence joins TRBV6-4 and TRBJ2-2; D remains unclear. The CDR3 length is 13 residues. Between the trimmed V and J ends, which lost 4 bases and 2 bases, there was a span of 5 bases. Germline lookup yields CDR1 MRHNA and CDR2 SNTAGT.

V and J are TRBV5-1 and TRBJ1-1, with D hard to call. CDR1 is SGHRS and CDR2 is YFSETQ in the germline V gene. This CDR3 has 16 residues. The ends were cut back, 2 bases at V and 13 bases at J, with 27 bases in the middle. CDR3 in amino acids: CASSFGLTRSDKNDFF. The CDR3 DNA sequence: TGCGCCAGCAGCTTTGGCCTTACTAGATCCGACAAGAATGATTTCTTT.

V gene TRBV7-9 combines with J gene TRBJ2-5; tentatively, D is TRBD1 or TRBD2 (6 bases each). CDR3 length equals 15 residues. V was cut by 4 bases and J by 4 bases, with 16 bases left in between. CDR1 and CDR2 from the germline V gene are SEHNR and FQNEAQ (reference sequence). The CDR3 coding sequence is TGTGCCAGCAGCTCCGGAGGGGGGTTGGTAGAGACCCAGTACTTC. Protein product: CASSSGGGLVETQYF.

The J gene is TRBJ2-5, the V gene TRBV5-6, with 8 bases aligning to TRBD1. The junction had 8 bases not matched to a gene; V was cut back by 3 bases and J by 4 bases. This CDR3 comprises 15 residues. Germline V CDR1 and CDR2: SGHDT, YYEEEE. DNA for the CDR3: TGTGCCAGCAGCTCGCCGACAGGGGCAGGAGAGACCCAGTACTTC. It codes for CASSSPTGAGETQYF. Looking up the rest from reference TRBV5-6 and TRBJ2-5 gives the full variable domain: DAGVTQSPTHLIKTRGQQVTLRCSPKSGHDTVSWYQQALGQGPQFIFQYYEEEERQRGNFPDRFSGHQFPNYSSELNVNALLLGDSALYLCASSSPTGAGETQYFGPGTRLLVL.

The rearrangement joins TRBV7-3 to TRBJ2-5, with TRBD1 identical over 9 bases. The length of the CDR3 is 15 residues. V shed 3 bases, J shed 5 bases, and the junction held 7 bases outside the gene matches. The germline V gene encodes CDR1 SGHTA and CDR2 FQGTGA. In DNA, the CDR3 is TGTGCCAGCAGCTTTGGGACAGGGCTAGGGGAGACCCAGTACTTC. Its protein is CASSFGTGLGETQYF.

J is TRBJ2-1 and V is TRBV5-1; 11 bases are shared with TRBD2. Germline CDR1 is SGHRS and CDR2 is YFSETQ. The CDR3 is made up of 17 amino acids. After removal of 4 bases from V and 0 bases from J, the junction contained 6 bases not matched to a gene. The CDR3 DNA sequence: TGCGCCAGCAGCCTCGGACTAGCGGGCCACTCCTACAATGAGCAGTTCTTC. Translated: CASSLGLAGHSYNEQFF.

The V and J genes are TRBV6-1 and TRBJ2-7; D is uncertain. In germline, CDR1 is MNHNS, CDR2 SASEGT. The V gene lost 10 bases and the J gene lost 3 bases, with 16 bases spanning the gap. This CDR3 is 13 amino acids long. The CDR3 DNA reads as TGTGCCACCATTACCGAAGGTTTCTACGAGCAGTACTTC. It codes for CATITEGFYEQYF.

The genes are TRBV5-1 and TRBJ1-4; no reliable D call. Trimming left V 6 bases short and J 2 bases short, with 5 bases between. The CDR3 is 12 amino acids. CDR1 and CDR2 from the germline V gene are SGHRS and YFSETQ. The CDR3 loop reads CASKSTNEKLFF. DNA for the CDR3: TGCGCCAGCAAATCGACTAATGAAAAACTGTTTTTT.

This chain uses TRBV5-4 with TRBJ2-6; 7 bases fit TRBD1. Trimming at V came to 4 bases and at J to 4 bases, leaving 11 bases not matched to a gene. CDR1 is SGHNT, CDR2 YYREEE, per germline (reference sequence). This CDR3 contains 17 residues. The CDR3 protein is CASSDRVGNPGANVLTF. CDR3 coding DNA: TGTGCCAGCAGCGACAGGGTGGGAAACCCCGGGGCCAACGTCCTGACTTTC.

The chain combines TRBV2 with TRBJ2-5; TRBD1 agrees at 9 bases. The CDR3 extends over 13 amino acids. Losses at the gene ends were 11 bases for V and 5 bases for J; bases not matched to a gene: 9. From germline, CDR1 is SNHLY and CDR2 FYNNEI. DNA of the CDR3: TGTGCCGACCGGGACAGGGAGTCCGAGACCCAGTACTTC. This encodes CADRDRESETQYF.

V gene TRBV6-5 combines with J gene TRBJ1-1; no reliable D call. The CDR3 contains 13 residues. Germline CDR1 is MNHEY and CDR2 is SVGAGI. V was pared by 2 bases and J by 4 bases, with 8 bases between. CDR3 bases: TGTGCCAGCAGTTACAGTACGGGCACTGAAGCTTTCTTT. Encoded protein: CASSYSTGTEAFF.

This clone was picked up a small number of times. The J gene is TRBJ2-2, the V gene TRBV5-1; perhaps D is TRBD1 or TRBD2 (5 bases each). V was pared by 1 base and J by 1 base, with 17 bases between. CDR1 is SGHRS and CDR2 is YFSETQ in the germline V gene. The CDR3 totals 18 residues. CDR3 sequence: CASSLSGRGARNTGELFF. Here the CDR3 DNA reads TGCGCCAGCAGCTTGTCGGGCCGGGGCGCCCGGAACACCGGGGAGCTGTTTTTT. The whole variable domain, filled in from reference TRBV5-1 and TRBJ2-2, reads KAGVTQTPRYLIKTRGQQVTLSCSPISGHRSVSWYQQTPGQGLQFLFEYFSETQRNKGNFPGRFSGRQFSNSRSEMNVSTLELGDSALYLCASSLSGRGARNTGELFFGEGSRLTVL.

This chain uses TRBV18 with TRBJ1-3, with D perhaps TRBD1 (6 bases). Looked up from germline, CDR1 is KGHSH and CDR2 is LQKENI. V lost 4 bases and J 0 bases, leaving 13 bases between the germline ends. CDR3 length: 16 amino acids. CDR3 DNA sequence: TGTGCCAGCTCACTTCCGACAGGTCTCTCTGGAAACACCATATATTTT. This translates into CASSLPTGLSGNTIYF.

The J gene is TRBJ2-2, the V gene TRBV5-6; D is possibly TRBD1 (5 bases). This CDR3 has 13 amino acids. Germline V gives CDR1 SGHDT, CDR2 YYEEEE. Trimming shortened V by 4 bases and J by 9 bases, and 13 bases separated the two germline ends. As DNA, the CDR3 is TGTGCCAGCAGCGTAAGGGGTGACCGGGAGCTGTTTTTT. The encoded protein is CASSVRGDRELFF.

This clone was picked up one time. The chain combines TRBV18 with TRBJ2-5; D gene uncertain. This CDR3 contains 13 residues. Per germline, CDR1 KGHSH and CDR2 LQKENI. Trimming shortened V by 2 bases and J by 0 bases, and 4 bases separated the two germline ends. The CDR3 DNA reads as TGTGCCAGCTCACCAGAGTACCAAGAGACCCAGTACTTC. Translated, it gives CASSPEYQETQYF.

This clone was recorded only once. The chain couples TRBV5-5 to TRBJ2-2; possibly TRBD2 for D (6 bases). The CDR3 runs to 15 residues. Trimming removed 10 bases from V and 1 base from J, with 17 bases in between. Germline V lookup: CDR1 SGHKS, CDR2 YYEKEE (reference sequence). CDR3 region: CAGSFKEGNTGELFF. In DNA, the CDR3 is TGTGCCGGATCGTTTAAGGAGGGGAACACCGGGGAGCTGTTTTTT.

The chain is built from TRBV19 and TRBJ2-6, with a weak D call TRBD1 (6 bases). Trimming shortened V by 4 bases and J by 1 base, and 8 bases separated the two germline ends. CDR1 LNHDA and CDR2 SQIVND come from the germline V gene (reference sequence). The CDR3 runs to 15 residues. The CDR3 loop reads CASSTTGSGANVLTF. Here the CDR3 DNA reads TGTGCCAGTAGTACAACAGGGTCTGGGGCCAACGTCCTGACTTTC.

The chain is built from TRBV6-5 and TRBJ1-1, with 7 bases identical to TRBD1. CDR1 MNHEY and CDR2 SVGAGI come from the germline V gene. The trim removed 2 bases at V and 1 base at J, leaving 4 bases unmatched. The length of the CDR3 is 15 residues. Here the CDR3 reads CASSYDRAPNTEAFF. CDR3 in DNA: TGTGCCAGCAGTTACGACAGGGCCCCGAACACTGAAGCTTTCTTT.

J is TRBJ1-1 and V is TRBV27; 7 bases match TRBD1. The CDR3 extends over 17 amino acids. V lost 2 bases, J lost 8 bases, and 17 bases stayed unmatched. CDR1 is MNHEY, CDR2 SMNVEV, per germline (reference sequence). In DNA form, the CDR3 reads TGTGCCAGCAGTTTACGGGAGCAAGGGGGCGCCGGATCGGAAGCTTTCTTT. It encodes CASSLREQGGAGSEAFF.

CDR3 sequence reads: CASSSSSGRAGELFF. DNA of the CDR3: TGTGCCAGCAGTTCTTCCAGCGGGAGGGCCGGGGAGCTGTTTTTT. J is TRBJ2-2 and V is TRBV11-3, with 10 bases fitting TRBD2. The germline CDR1 and CDR2 sequences are SGHNT and YENEEA. J lost 6 bases, V lost 6 bases, and 7 bases had no gene match. The CDR3 runs to 15 residues.